A single sample gave rise to the 16 T cell receptor beta chains below, sequenced in a study of blood T cell repertoires in COVID-19. Sequenced by immunoSEQ multiplex PCR; TCRdb stores in-frame clones only, minus some. The data show tens of thousands of clones, approximately 94% seen once. Sequenced material: peripheral blood. Receptors were obtained from a human donor with active COVID-19. The donor label of this sample is uncertain.

The J gene is TRBJ2-1, the V gene TRBV5-4; 14 bases are shared with TRBD2. This CDR3 has 19 amino acids. Germline assignment: CDR1 SGHNT and CDR2 YYREEE (reference sequence). The trim removed 4 bases at V and 0 bases at J, leaving 9 bases unmatched. CDR3 sequence: CASSQPAGTSGSSYNEQFF. Written as DNA, the CDR3 is TGTGCCAGCAGCCAACCGGCGGGGACTAGCGGGAGCTCCTACAATGAGCAGTTCTTC.

The table lists this clone with a count of one. The genes are TRBV24-1 and TRBJ2-1, with TRBD2 matching over 7 bases. J was trimmed by 0 bases and V by 9 bases; bases with no gene match: 4. The CDR3 runs to 14 residues. CDR1 KGHDR and CDR2 SFDVKD come from the germline V gene. The CDR3 here is CATGGGSSYNEQFF. CDR3 in DNA: TGTGCCACCGGGGGGGGGAGCTCCTACAATGAGCAGTTCTTC.

The V call is TRBV5-6, the J call TRBJ2-2; possibly TRBD1 for D (5 bases). CDR1 and CDR2 from the germline V gene are SGHDT and YYEEEE. V lost 4 bases, J lost 5 bases, and 18 bases lay in between. This CDR3 spans 16 amino acids. The CDR3 nucleotides are TGTGCCAGCAGCACGCGACGGGCTCAGGGAACCGGGGAGCTGTTTTTT. Protein product: CASSTRRAQGTGELFF. The full variable domain, in which reference TRBV5-6 and TRBJ2-2 provide the parts outside the CDR3, is DAGVTQSPTHLIKTRGQQVTLRCSPKSGHDTVSWYQQALGQGPQFIFQYYEEEERQRGNFPDRFSGHQFPNYSSELNVNALLLGDSALYLCASSTRRAQGTGELFFGEGSRLTVL.

The chain joins TRBV30 to TRBJ2-1; 11 positions agree with TRBD2. Germline values: CDR1 GTSNPN, CDR2 SVGIG (reference sequence). Trimming cost V 5 bases and J 6 bases; bases outside gene matches: 9. CDR3 length equals 15 residues. The CDR3 region is CAWANPSGRLNEQFF. The CDR3 nucleotides read TGTGCCTGGGCCAATCCTAGCGGGAGGCTCAATGAGCAGTTCTTC.

The CDR3 region is CAISGLAGRTYEQYF. CDR3 DNA: TGTGCCATCAGTGGACTAGCGGGCCGAACCTACGAGCAGTACTTC. The V and J genes are TRBV10-3 and TRBJ2-7; 10 positions match TRBD2. CDR1 and CDR2 (germline): ENHRY, SYGVKD. The CDR3 has 15 amino acids. V lost 4 bases and J lost 2; bases outside the gene matches: 5.

The chain joins TRBV5-1 to TRBJ2-3; D is ambiguous. The CDR3 consists of 11 residues. The V end was cut by 0 bases, the J end by 14 bases, with 10 bases between. Germline lookup yields CDR1 SGHRS and CDR2 YFSETQ. The CDR3 DNA reads as TGCGCCAGCAGCTTGGGAAACTATCCGTATTTT. It translates to CASSLGNYPYF.

The rearrangement uses TRBV28 and TRBJ1-1, with D possibly TRBD1 on 5 matching bases. This CDR3 spans 13 amino acids. The germline gives CDR1 MDHEN, CDR2 SYDVKM. Trimming shortened V by 5 bases and J by 4 bases, and 11 bases separated the two germline ends. CDR3 in amino acids: CASSPAGFTEAFF. CDR3 sequence (DNA): TGTGCCAGCAGTCCGGCAGGGTTCACTGAAGCTTTCTTT.

V is TRBV6-5 and J is TRBJ2-7; 11 nucleotides align to TRBD1. CDR1 MNHEY and CDR2 SVGAGI come from the germline V gene. The CDR3 loop spans 15 amino acids. Unmatched junction bases numbered 8, after V lost 6 bases and J lost 4 bases. In DNA, the CDR3 is TGTGCCAGCAGAATGGACAGGGGGCGGGCGTACGAGCAGTACTTC. It is translated as CASRMDRGRAYEQYF.

This chain links TRBV12-5 with TRBJ2-6; TRBD1 aligns across 7 bases. V lost 0 bases and J lost 2; bases outside the gene matches: 10. Per germline, CDR1 LGHNT and CDR2 FRNRAP. The CDR3 spans 19 residues. The chain's CDR3 is CASGLVVRTGTAGANVLTF. CDR3 coding DNA: TGTGCTAGTGGTTTGGTTGTCAGAACGGGGACAGCTGGGGCCAACGTCCTGACTTTC. Full variable domain (remainder filled in from reference TRBV12-5 and TRBJ2-6): DARVTQTPRHKVTEMGQEVTMRCQPILGHNTVFWYRQTMMQGLELLAYFRNRAPLDDSGMPKDRFSAEMPDATLATLKIQPSEPRDSAVYFCASGLVVRTGTAGANVLTFGAGSRLTVL.

About this clone: The same CDR3 is also encoded by other DNA sequences in this sample. This rearrangement joins TRBV10-3 to TRBJ2-5; the D gene is possibly TRBD1 (5 bases). V lost 2 bases to trimming and J lost 5 bases, with 6 bases between them. CDR1 is ENHRY, CDR2 SYGVKD, per germline. The CDR3 spans 12 residues. As DNA, the CDR3 is TGTGCCATCAGTGAGAGGGGCGAGACCCAGTACTTC. Translated, it gives CAISERGETQYF.

The V gene is TRBV5-1, the J gene TRBJ2-7, with TRBD1 identical over 9 bases. The CDR3 sequence is 17 residues long. V lost 4 bases, J lost 0 bases, and 11 bases stayed unmatched. CDR1 is SGHRS and CDR2 is YFSETQ in the germline V gene. For the CDR3, the DNA is TGCGCCAGCAGCCCGGGACAGGGTGGCCCCAGCTCCTACGAGCAGTACTTC. This encodes CASSPGQGGPSSYEQYF.

The gene calls are TRBV5-1 and TRBJ2-2; D uncertain. There are 14 residues in the CDR3. CDR1 is SGHRS, CDR2 YFSETQ, per germline. Trimming took 3 bases from V and 1 from J, leaving 7 bases between them. Here the CDR3 reads CASSSSLNTGELFF. The CDR3 DNA is TGCGCCAGCAGCTCCTCCCTGAACACCGGGGAGCTGTTTTTT.

The chain uses TRBV3-1 (or the pseudogene TRBV3-2) and TRBJ2-3; no firm D call. The V end was cut by 2 bases, the J end by 2 bases, with 11 bases between. The CDR3 covers 15 residues. In germline, CDR1 is LGHDT, CDR2 YNNKEL (reference sequence). The CDR3 is CASSQLRLLTDTQYF. The CDR3 coding sequence is TGTGCCAGCAGCCAATTGCGTCTTCTCACAGATACGCAGTATTTT.

The chain is built from TRBV6-4 and TRBJ2-7; 8 bases map to TRBD2. Germline V lookup: CDR1 MRHNA, CDR2 SNTAGT. V shed 3 bases and J 8 bases; nucleotides not matched to a gene: 12. The CDR3 contains 15 residues. Here the CDR3 DNA reads TGTGCCAGCAGTGAAGGGGCACAGGCGGGGGGAAAGCAGTACTTC. Protein: CASSEGAQAGGKQYF.

This rearrangement joins TRBV19 to TRBJ2-3, with TRBD2 matching 10 bases. The junction had 5 bases not matched to a gene; V was cut back by 2 bases and J by 0 bases. The germline V gene has CDR1 LNHDA and CDR2 SQIVND (reference sequence). The CDR3 spans 17 residues. The DNA of the CDR3 is TGTGCCAGTAGTATATCGACGACTAGCGGGAGCACAGATACGCAGTATTTT. Amino acid sequence: CASSISTTSGSTDTQYF.

The chain combines TRBV7-2 with TRBJ2-1, with 14 positions matching TRBD2. CDR1 is SGHTA and CDR2 is FQGNSA in the germline V gene. The CDR3 contains 16 residues. The junction had 8 bases not matched to a gene; V was cut back by 3 bases and J by 10 bases. CDR3 protein: CASSFYGTSGRSEQFF. The CDR3 region has the DNA TGTGCCAGCAGCTTCTACGGGACTAGCGGGAGAAGCGAGCAGTTCTTC.